These T cell receptor beta chains were read from a single sample in a study of human T cells and chemical hapten exposure. TCRdb fed the RACE reads into MiXCR, producing one record per CDR3 protein. The table includes tens of thousands of distinct CDR3 sequences, 9.5% to 15% detected once. The sequencing used whole blood, collected in connection with sensitization to the hapten diphenylcyclopropenone (DPC). The receptors derive from a woman aged 25 to 39 with alopecia areata. Some clones in this sample may be carry-over from other donors' samples. Both conserved end residues are part of each CDR3. Fields, in order: J gene, V gene, D gene, clone size, CDR3 protein, CDR3 DNA. D genes are given only for firm matches. Rows give clone size only sometimes, using once, few, many, or a class for an expanded clone.

j_gene: TRBJ2-7; v_gene: TRBV3-1; d_gene: .; abundance: few; CDR3aa: CASSQGVEQYF; CDR3nt: TGTGCCAGCAGCCAAGGGGTCGAGCAGTACTTC
j_gene: TRBJ2-3; v_gene: TRBV20-1; d_gene: TRBD1; abundance: few; CDR3aa: CSASGQNTDTQYF; CDR3nt: TGCAGTGCTTCGGGACAGAACACAGATACGCAGTATTTT
j_gene: TRBJ1-5; v_gene: TRBV20-1; d_gene: TRBD1; abundance: few; CDR3aa: CSARLTGGGPQHF; CDR3nt: TGCAGTGCTAGACTGACAGGGGGAGGGCCCCAGCATTTT
j_gene: TRBJ1-1; v_gene: TRBV10-3; d_gene: TRBD1; abundance: .; CDR3aa: CAIQGTGVTEAFF; CDR3nt: TGTGCCATCCAGGGGACAGGGGTAACTGAAGCTTTCTTT
j_gene: TRBJ2-1; v_gene: TRBV4-3; d_gene: .; abundance: few; CDR3aa: CASSQLGATYYNEQFF; CDR3nt: TGCGCCAGCAGCCAGCTGGGCGCAACATACTACAATGAGCAGTTCTTC
j_gene: TRBJ2-5; v_gene: TRBV5-1; d_gene: .; abundance: many; CDR3aa: CASSLGRSRIETQYF; CDR3nt: TGCGCCAGCAGCTTGGGCAGGTCCCGGATCGAGACCCAGTACTTC
j_gene: TRBJ2-1; v_gene: TRBV20-1; d_gene: TRBD2; abundance: few; CDR3aa: CSARVAGTYNEQFF; CDR3nt: TGCAGTGCTAGAGTAGCGGGTACTTACAATGAGCAGTTCTTC
j_gene: TRBJ1-2; v_gene: TRBV4-3; d_gene: .; abundance: .; CDR3aa: CASSHRSPDYGYTF; CDR3nt: TGCGCCAGCAGCCACAGGTCTCCTGACTATGGCTACACCTTC
j_gene: TRBJ2-5; v_gene: TRBV6-2/TRBV6-3; d_gene: TRBD2; abundance: .; CDR3aa: CASSPPSGRAGETQYF; CDR3nt: TGTGCCAGCAGTCCACCTAGCGGGAGGGCCGGGGAGACCCAGTACTTC
j_gene: TRBJ2-2; v_gene: TRBV24-1; d_gene: .; abundance: few; CDR3aa: CATRAGRTGELFF; CDR3nt: TGTGCCACCAGGGCAGGGAGGACCGGGGAGCTGTTTTTT
j_gene: TRBJ2-4; v_gene: TRBV2; d_gene: .; abundance: .; CDR3aa: CASSRDPKNIQYF; CDR3nt: TGTGCCAGCAGCAGGGACCCCAAAAACATTCAGTACTTC
j_gene: TRBJ2-3; v_gene: TRBV12-3/TRBV12-4; d_gene: .; abundance: many; CDR3aa: CASSLDPGSTDTQYF; CDR3nt: TGTGCCAGCAGTTTAGACCCGGGGAGCACAGATACGCAGTATTTT
j_gene: TRBJ2-7; v_gene: TRBV11-2; d_gene: .; abundance: .; CDR3aa: CASSPTGIGGSLEQYF; CDR3nt: TGTGCCAGCAGCCCGACGGGGATAGGGGGGTCCCTCGAGCAGTACTTC
j_gene: TRBJ2-1; v_gene: TRBV6-5; d_gene: .; abundance: many; CDR3aa: CASSYQGGPENEQFF; CDR3nt: TGTGCCAGCAGTTACCAAGGGGGACCGGAAAATGAGCAGTTCTTC
j_gene: TRBJ1-2; v_gene: TRBV19; d_gene: .; abundance: .; CDR3aa: CASSSPREIYYGYTF; CDR3nt: TGTGCCAGTAGTAGTCCTCGTGAGATCTACTATGGCTACACCTTC
j_gene: TRBJ2-5; v_gene: TRBV29-1; d_gene: .; abundance: .; CDR3aa: CSVEKETQYF; CDR3nt: TGCAGCGTTGAAAAGGAGACCCAGTACTTC
j_gene: TRBJ2-5; v_gene: TRBV4-2; d_gene: .; abundance: .; CDR3aa: CASSQGGLFWYQETQYF; CDR3nt: TGTGCCAGCAGCCAAGGAGGGCTTTTTTGGTACCAAGAGACCCAGTACTTC
j_gene: TRBJ2-1; v_gene: TRBV5-6; d_gene: .; abundance: few; CDR3aa: CASSFGQAAYNEQFF; CDR3nt: TGTGCCAGCAGCTTTGGTCAAGCGGCCTACAATGAGCAGTTCTTC
j_gene: TRBJ2-7; v_gene: TRBV19; d_gene: .; abundance: many; CDR3aa: CASSMPGLEQYF; CDR3nt: TGTGCCAGTAGTATGCCGGGGCTCGAGCAGTACTTC
j_gene: TRBJ2-2; v_gene: TRBV20-1; d_gene: .; abundance: .; CDR3aa: CSARDGWELFF; CDR3nt: TGCAGTGCTAGAGATGGGTGGGAGCTGTTTTTT